This is a list of T cell receptor beta chains from one sample in a study of blood T cell repertoires in COVID-19. Sequenced by immunoSEQ multiplex PCR; TCRdb stores in-frame clones only, minus some. Among about 39,000 clones listed, 84% were seen once. The sample comprised peripheral blood. The receptors shown here come from a man aged 45 to 65 with active or convalescent COVID-19. Both conserved end residues are part of each CDR3. Each record gives: D gene, J gene, V gene, clone size, CDR3 DNA, CDR3 protein. The D gene is left open where the match is weak. A clone size is listed for some rows: how often the clone was seen (once, few, many), or a class if it is expanded.

TRBD2	TRBJ2-5	TRBV11-2	-	TGTGCCAGCAGCCGCCGCCAGCTAGCGGGGGGTGGAGAGACCCAGTACTTC	CASSRRQLAGGGETQYF
TRBD2	TRBJ2-3	TRBV15	-	TGTGCCACCAGCAGAGAAGGTAGCGGGGGCATAGATACGCAGTATTTT	CATSREGSGGIDTQYF
TRBD1	TRBJ1-5	TRBV29-1	-	TGCAGCGTTGGGGACAGGGGCTCTAATCAGCCCCAGCATTTT	CSVGDRGSNQPQHF
TRBD1	TRBJ1-5	TRBV12-5	-	TGTGCTAGTGGTTTGGGACAGGGTATTCAGCCCCAGCATTTT	CASGLGQGIQPQHF
TRBD1	TRBJ2-3	TRBV30	-	TGTGCCTGGAGTGCCGGGACAGGGAAGACAGATACGCAGTATTTT	CAWSAGTGKTDTQYF
TRBD1	TRBJ1-2	TRBV7-2	-	TGTGCCAGCAGCCCCGGGACAGGGGGCAACTATGGCTACACCTTC	CASSPGTGGNYGYTF
-	TRBJ1-2	TRBV29-1	-	TGCAGCGTTGAAGATGGTGGGGGCACGGGCTACACCTTC	CSVEDGGGTGYTF
-	TRBJ2-7	TRBV14	-	TGTGCCAGCAGCCAAGAGAGCTACGAGCAGTACTTC	CASSQESYEQYF
TRBD2	TRBJ2-5	TRBV3-1/TRBV3-2	-	TGTGCCAGCAGCCAAGATTCGGGGCTAGCGGGCACCCAAGAGACCCAGTACTTC	CASSQDSGLAGTQETQYF
-	TRBJ2-1	TRBV15	-	TGTGCCACCAGCAGAGATAAGGGGCCGACCTCCTACAATGAGCAGTTCTTC	CATSRDKGPTSYNEQFF
-	TRBJ2-1	TRBV5-1	-	TGCGCCAGCAACCGGGACAACCACCCCTACAATGAGCAGTTCTTC	CASNRDNHPYNEQFF
-	TRBJ1-3	TRBV7-2	-	TGTGCCAGCAGCTGGGACAGAAACACCATATATTTT	CASSWDRNTIYF
TRBD2	TRBJ2-1	TRBV7-3	-	TGTGCCAGCAGCTTAGGGACTAGCGGTTACAATGAGCAGTTCTTC	CASSLGTSGYNEQFF
-	TRBJ2-3	TRBV7-3	-	TGTGCCAGCAGCCCGGGGGTCCCAGATACGCAGTATTTT	CASSPGVPDTQYF
TRBD2	TRBJ2-2	TRBV6-1	once	TGTGCCAGCAGTGCGTACCGGGGGGATCGCACCGGGGAGCTGTTTTTT	CASSAYRGDRTGELFF
-	TRBJ1-1	TRBV19	-	TGTGCCAGTAGTAGGAGAGGACAGCTAAAGAACACTGAAGCTTTCTTT	CASSRRGQLKNTEAFF
-	TRBJ1-2	TRBV5-1	-	TGCGCCAGCCCGGACAGCACTACGCCCTATGGCTACACCTTC	CASPDSTTPYGYTF
TRBD1	TRBJ1-5	TRBV19	-	TGTGCCAGTAGTATTAAGGGACAGACAACCAATCAGCCCCAGCATTTT	CASSIKGQTTNQPQHF
-	TRBJ2-2	TRBV12-5	once	TGTGCTAGCCTTCCCGGGGTGGTGACGACCGGGGAGCTGTTTTTT	CASLPGVVTTGELFF
-	TRBJ1-1	TRBV10-3	-	TGTGCCATCAGTGAGGTGGAGAGGAGGACCACTGAAGCTTTCTTT	CAISEVERRTTEAFF
TRBD2	TRBJ2-2	TRBV6-6	-	TGTGCCAGCAGTTTTAGCGGGGGGAACACCGGGGAGCTGTTTTTT	CASSFSGGNTGELFF